These T cell receptor beta chains were read from a single sample in a study of breast tumors, draining lymph nodes, adjacent tissues. TCRdb reprocessed the multiplex PCR reads via MiXCR and lists one record per CDR3 protein. The table lists roughly 70,000 distinct CDR3 sequences, roughly 44% of them singletons, with over 7.5% in the top ten. The sample taken for sequencing was breast tumor tissue. The receptors originated from a female donor with breast cancer. Some clones in this sample may be carry-over from other donors' samples. CDR3s include the opening cysteine and the closing phenylalanine or tryptophan. The order of the fields is V gene, clone size, J gene, D gene, CDR3 DNA, CDR3 protein. The D gene is left open where the match is weak. Some rows have no size entry. The others give once, few or many, or a class for an expanded clone.

TRBV20-1	NA	TRBJ2-7	NA	TGCAGTGCTAGAGGAAAAGCTGACGCGCCGTACTTC	CSARGKADAPYF
TRBV6-2/TRBV6-3	NA	TRBJ2-3	NA	TGTGCCAGCAGTCACCGCCAAGCAGTTACCACAGATACGCAGTATTTT	CASSHRQAVTTDTQYF
TRBV12-3/TRBV12-4	NA	TRBJ1-5	TRBD1	TGTGCCAGCAGTTTAGAGGACAGGGAGGCAAATCAGCCCCAGCATTTT	CASSLEDREANQPQHF
TRBV2	medium-sized	TRBJ2-2	NA	TGTGCCAGCAGTGGACTCGGAGGCGGGACCGGGGAGCTGTTTTTT	CASSGLGGGTGELFF
TRBV20-1	NA	TRBJ1-4	NA	NA	CSARVGQGAAKLFF
TRBV29-1	NA	TRBJ2-1	TRBD2	TGCAGCGTTGAAGTAGCGGGGGCGGGGAATGAGCAGTTCTTC	CSVEVAGAGNEQFF
TRBV11-3	medium-sized	TRBJ2-1	NA	TGTGCCAGCAGCTTAAGGGGTCCAATGGAGAGCTCCTACAATGAGCAGTTCTTC	CASSLRGPMESSYNEQFF
TRBV20-1	medium-sized	TRBJ2-7	NA	TGCAGTGCCAGACAGGTAAACTACGAGCAGTACTTC	CSARQVNYEQYF
TRBV4-1	many	TRBJ1-3	NA	TGCGCCAGCAGCCAAGAATTCGGGGCAAACACCATATATTTT	CASSQEFGANTIYF
TRBV4-2	many	TRBJ2-1	NA	TGTGCCAGCAGCCCCGAGGGTTACAATGAGCAGTTCTTC	CASSPEGYNEQFF
TRBV2	NA	TRBJ1-2	NA	TGTGCCAGCAGTGAAGAGGGCCTCTCTGGAAACACCTTC	CASSEEGLSGNTF
TRBV20-1	NA	TRBJ2-5	TRBD2	TGCAGTGCTAGAGAGGACCGCGGGGGGGCCGGGGAGAACCAGTACTTC	CSAREDRGGAGENQYF
TRBV7-2	many	TRBJ2-3	NA	TGTGCCAGCAGCTTAGTTGGCGGCGATACGCAGTATTTT	CASSLVGGDTQYF
TRBV6-6	many	TRBJ2-3	NA	TGTGCCAGCACTCCGGCGTCCGGGAGTGCAGATACGCAGTATTTT	CASTPASGSADTQYF
TRBV6-6	medium-sized	TRBJ2-3	NA	TGTGCCAGCAGTTACTTGTACATTCCAAGTGAGACAGATACGCAGTATTTT	CASSYLYIPSETDTQYF
TRBV24-1	NA	TRBJ2-3	NA	TGTGCCACCAGTGGGGGGGGGCTCACAGATACGCAGTATTTT	CATSGGGLTDTQYF
TRBV3-2	NA	TRBJ1-1	NA	TGTGCCAGCAGCCCAGGCGGTAAGGGCCTGAACACTGAAGCTTTCTTT	CASSPGGKGLNTEAFF
TRBV6-5	few	TRBJ1-1	NA	TGTGCCAGCAGTTACGGTGGGGTATTTAACACTGAAGCTTTCTTT	CASSYGGVFNTEAFF
TRBV28	NA	TRBJ2-7	NA	TGTGCCAGCAGTTTTATTAGACGGCGGGAGCAGTACTTC	CASSFIRRREQYF
TRBV19	many	TRBJ2-3	NA	TGTGCCAGTAGTATAGAAGCAGGCACAGATACGCAGTATTTT	CASSIEAGTDTQYF
TRBV27	NA	TRBJ1-1	NA	TGTGCCGGCAGTTTATCCCAGGGAGTGGGCACTGAAGCTTTCTTT	CAGSLSQGVGTEAFF
TRBV5-5	many	TRBJ2-7	TRBD2	TGTGCCAGCAGCTTGGGACTAGCGGGGGGCCTCTCCTACGAGCAGTACTTC	CASSLGLAGGLSYEQYF
TRBV6-5	few	TRBJ2-7	TRBD2	TGTGCCAGCAGTCCCTTCGGACTAGCGGAATCCTACGAGCAGTACTTC	CASSPFGLAESYEQYF
TRBV6-5	once	TRBJ1-6	TRBD1	TGTGCCAGCGGCCTCCGGGACAGTTATCCACCCCTCCACTTT	CASGLRDSYPPLHF
TRBV20-1	NA	TRBJ2-3	TRBD2	TGCAGTGCTAGCCGAAGCGGGGGGGAAGCTACGCGGTATTTT	CSASRSGGEATRYF
TRBV6-2/TRBV6-3	many	TRBJ2-2	TRBD2	TGTGCCAGCACTAACGGGGGGTTCGTGACCGGGGAGCTGTTTTTT	CASTNGGFVTGELFF
TRBV4-2	once	TRBJ1-2	TRBD1	TGTGCCAGCAGCCGAGATGCGGGACAGAACTACGGCTACACCTTC	CASSRDAGQNYGYTF
TRBV27	many	TRBJ2-1	TRBD2	TGTGCCAGCAGTCCCCGACTAGCGGGAGGAGGCAATGAGCAGTTCTTC	CASSPRLAGGGNEQFF
TRBV7-2	many	TRBJ1-4	TRBD1	TGTGCCAGCAGTAGGACAGGGGGCGTCACTAATGAAAAACTGTTTTTT	CASSRTGGVTNEKLFF
TRBV4-1	many	TRBJ2-1	NA	TGCGCCAGCAGCCAAGAACCAGAGGTGAATGAGCAGTTCTTC	CASSQEPEVNEQFF
TRBV7-9	NA	TRBJ2-3	NA	TGTGCCAGCAGCCCACGGGGGTGGTACAATGAGCAGTATTTT	CASSPRGWYNEQYF
TRBV9	many	TRBJ1-3	NA	TGTGCCAGCAGCCCACGAAGAGCTGGAAACACCATATATTTT	CASSPRRAGNTIYF
TRBV19	medium-sized	TRBJ2-3	TRBD2	TGTGCCAGTAGTATAGCGGGAGGGCTTTCAGATACGCAGTATTTT	CASSIAGGLSDTQYF
TRBV12-3/TRBV12-4	once	TRBJ1-2	NA	TGTGCCAGCAGCTGGAGGGGGGCGCGAGGATATGGCTACACCTTC	CASSWRGARGYGYTF
TRBV3-1	many	TRBJ2-7	TRBD2	TGTGCCAGCAGCGAAGGACTAGCGGGAGGCACCTACGAGCAGTACTTC	CASSEGLAGGTYEQYF
TRBV5-1	many	TRBJ1-2	NA	TGCGCCAGCAGCTTTGTGGGATTTTTCTATGGCTACACCTTC	CASSFVGFFYGYTF
TRBV10-3	NA	TRBJ2-4	NA	TGTGCCATCAGTGGGTACCGGGCCAAAAACATTCAGTACTTC	CAISGYRAKNIQYF
TRBV7-2	NA	TRBJ2-6	NA	NA	CASSLNRNYGYTFGSGTNVLTF
TRBV4-1	few	TRBJ2-4	TRBD2	TGCGCCAGCAGCCGACTGGGACTACAGCCCAAAAACATTCAGTACTTC	CASSRLGLQPKNIQYF
TRBV20-1	many	TRBJ2-3	TRBD2	TGCAGTGCTAGATTCAGCGGGGGGGCAGATACGCAGTATTTT	CSARFSGGADTQYF